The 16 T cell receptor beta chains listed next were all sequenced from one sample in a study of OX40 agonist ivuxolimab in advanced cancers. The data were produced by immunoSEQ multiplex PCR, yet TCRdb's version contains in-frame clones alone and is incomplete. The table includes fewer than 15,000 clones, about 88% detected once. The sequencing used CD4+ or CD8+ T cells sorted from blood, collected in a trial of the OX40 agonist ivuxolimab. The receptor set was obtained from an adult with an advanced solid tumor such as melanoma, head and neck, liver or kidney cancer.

This chain's CDR3 is CASSSAFPIETQYF. CDR3 nucleotides: TGTGCCAGCAGCTCCGCATTCCCAATAGAGACCCAGTACTTC. The chain carries TRBV7-2 and TRBJ2-5; D remains ambiguous. This CDR3 comprises 14 residues. Trimming stripped 4 bases from V and 4 bases from J, with 13 bases between. From germline, CDR1 is SGHTA and CDR2 FQGNSA. The full variable domain, with the rest looked up from reference TRBV7-2 and TRBJ2-5, is GAGVSQSPSNKVTEKGKDVELRCDPISGHTALYWYRQSLGQGLEFLIYFQGNSAPDKSGLPSDRFSAERTGGSVSTLTIQRTQQEDSAVYLCASSSAFPIETQYFGPGTRLLVL.

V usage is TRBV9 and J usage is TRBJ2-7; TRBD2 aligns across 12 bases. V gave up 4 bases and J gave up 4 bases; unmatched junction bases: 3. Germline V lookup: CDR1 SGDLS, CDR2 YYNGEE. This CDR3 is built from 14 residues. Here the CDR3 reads CASSPGLAGYEQYF. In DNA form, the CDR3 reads TGTGCCAGCAGCCCAGGACTAGCGGGATACGAGCAGTACTTC.

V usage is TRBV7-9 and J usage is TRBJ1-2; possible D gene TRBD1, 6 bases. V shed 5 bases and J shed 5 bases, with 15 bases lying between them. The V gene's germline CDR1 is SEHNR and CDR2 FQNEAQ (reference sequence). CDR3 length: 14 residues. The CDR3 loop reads CASSATLQGYGYTF. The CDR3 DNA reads TGTGCCAGCAGCGCGACCTTACAGGGATATGGCTACACCTTC.

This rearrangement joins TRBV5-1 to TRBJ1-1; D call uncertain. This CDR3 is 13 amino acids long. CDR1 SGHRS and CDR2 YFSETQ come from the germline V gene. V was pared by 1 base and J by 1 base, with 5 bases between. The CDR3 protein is CASSLFPNTEAFF. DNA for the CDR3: TGCGCCAGCAGCTTGTTCCCGAACACTGAAGCTTTCTTT.

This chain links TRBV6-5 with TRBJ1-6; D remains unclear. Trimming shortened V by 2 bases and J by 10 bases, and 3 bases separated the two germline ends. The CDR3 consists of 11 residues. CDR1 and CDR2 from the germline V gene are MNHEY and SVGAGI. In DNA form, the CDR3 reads TGTGCCAGCAGTTACCCATCACCCCTCCACTTT. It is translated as CASSYPSPLHF.

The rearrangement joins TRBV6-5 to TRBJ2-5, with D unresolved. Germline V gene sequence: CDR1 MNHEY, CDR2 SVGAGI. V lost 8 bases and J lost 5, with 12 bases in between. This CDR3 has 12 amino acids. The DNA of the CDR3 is TGTGCCAGCTCGGGTAGGGCGGAGACCCAGTACTTC. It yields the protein CASSGRAETQYF.

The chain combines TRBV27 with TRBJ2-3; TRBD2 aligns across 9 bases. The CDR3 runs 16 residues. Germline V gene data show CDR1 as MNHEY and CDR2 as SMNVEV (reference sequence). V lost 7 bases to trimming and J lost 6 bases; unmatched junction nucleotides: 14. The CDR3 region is CASTPTMAGGPDTQYF. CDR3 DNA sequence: TGTGCCAGCACCCCGACTATGGCGGGAGGGCCGGATACGCAGTATTTT.

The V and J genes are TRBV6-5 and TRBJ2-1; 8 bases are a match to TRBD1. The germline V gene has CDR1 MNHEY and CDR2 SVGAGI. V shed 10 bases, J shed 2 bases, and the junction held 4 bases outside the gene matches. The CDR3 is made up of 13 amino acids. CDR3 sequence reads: CATGQGPYNEQFF. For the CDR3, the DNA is TGTGCCACCGGACAGGGCCCCTACAATGAGCAGTTCTTC.

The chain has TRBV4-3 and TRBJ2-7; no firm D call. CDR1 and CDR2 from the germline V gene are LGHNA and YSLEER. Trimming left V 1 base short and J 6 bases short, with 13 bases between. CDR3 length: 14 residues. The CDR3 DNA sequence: TGCGCCAGCAGCCAAGCAGCTGGGGAACGCGAGCAGTACTTC. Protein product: CASSQAAGEREQYF.

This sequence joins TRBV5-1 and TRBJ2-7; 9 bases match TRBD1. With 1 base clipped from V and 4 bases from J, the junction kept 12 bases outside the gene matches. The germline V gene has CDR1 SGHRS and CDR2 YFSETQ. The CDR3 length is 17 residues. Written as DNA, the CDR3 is TGCGCCAGCAGCTTGTTCGGTTTAGGGACAGGGCCATACGAGCAGTACTTC. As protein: CASSLFGLGTGPYEQYF.

The CDR3 nucleotides are TGTGCCAGCAAGACAGGGGTGGAGACCCAGTACTTC. Translated, it gives CASKTGVETQYF. This chain connects TRBV6-5 to TRBJ2-5, with 8 bases identical to TRBD1. This CDR3 contains 12 residues. The junction had 3 bases not matched to a gene; V was cut back by 7 bases and J by 5 bases. Germline CDR1 is MNHEY and CDR2 is SVGAGI.

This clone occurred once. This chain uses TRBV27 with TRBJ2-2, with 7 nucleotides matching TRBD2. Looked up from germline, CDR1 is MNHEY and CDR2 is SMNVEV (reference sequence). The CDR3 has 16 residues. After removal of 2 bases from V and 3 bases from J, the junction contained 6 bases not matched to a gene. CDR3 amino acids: CASSLRAGLDTGELFF. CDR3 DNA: TGTGCCAGCAGTTTAAGGGCAGGACTAGACACCGGGGAGCTGTTTTTT.

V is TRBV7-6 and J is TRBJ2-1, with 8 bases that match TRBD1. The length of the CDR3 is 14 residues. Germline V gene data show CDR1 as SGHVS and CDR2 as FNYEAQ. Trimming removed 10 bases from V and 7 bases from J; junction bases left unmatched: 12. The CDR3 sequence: CATEAGTGANEQFF. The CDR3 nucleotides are TGTGCCACAGAGGCCGGGACAGGAGCAAATGAGCAGTTCTTC. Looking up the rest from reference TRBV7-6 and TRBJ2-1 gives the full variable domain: GAGVSQSPRYKVTKRGQDVALRCDPISGHVSLYWYRQALGQGPEFLTYFNYEAQQDKSGLPNDRFSAERPEGSISTLTIQRTEQRDSAMYRCATEAGTGANEQFFGPGTRLTVL.

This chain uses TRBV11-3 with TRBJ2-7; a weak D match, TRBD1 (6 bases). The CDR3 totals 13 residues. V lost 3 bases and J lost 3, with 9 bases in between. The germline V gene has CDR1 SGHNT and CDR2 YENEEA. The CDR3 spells CASSFRQVYEQYF. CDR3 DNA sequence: TGTGCCAGCAGCTTTAGACAGGTCTACGAGCAGTACTTC.

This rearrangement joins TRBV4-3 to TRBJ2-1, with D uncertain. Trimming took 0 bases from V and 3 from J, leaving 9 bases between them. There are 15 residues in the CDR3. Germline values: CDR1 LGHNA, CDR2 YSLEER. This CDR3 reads CASSQDGLVYNEQFF. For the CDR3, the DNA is TGCGCCAGCAGCCAAGATGGGCTAGTCTACAATGAGCAGTTCTTC.

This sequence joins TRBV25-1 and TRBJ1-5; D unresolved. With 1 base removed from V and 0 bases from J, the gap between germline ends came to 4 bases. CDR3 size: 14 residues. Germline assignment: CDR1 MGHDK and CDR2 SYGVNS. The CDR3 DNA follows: TGTGCCAGCAGTGAATCGTATAGCAATCAGCCCCAGCATTTT. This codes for CASSESYSNQPQHF.